The rows below give T cell receptor beta chains drawn from one sample of a study of shared clonotypes between healthy human individuals. Libraries were prepared by immunoSEQ multiplex PCR; TCRdb keeps only in-frame clonotypes and omits some of them. The sample lists 550,000 to 700,000 clones; around four fifths were seen once. Sequencing was done on a sample of memory CD4+ T cells sorted from blood. The receptors come from a woman in her twenties or thirties in good health. Both conserved end residues are part of each CDR3. Fields, in order: V gene, J gene, clone size, D gene, CDR3 DNA, CDR3 protein. D genes are given only for firm matches. Clone size is shown for a subset of rows, as once, few, many or a class of expanded clone.

TRBV27	TRBJ2-3	.	TRBD1	TGTGCCAGCAGCCCTTGGACAGGGACAGATACGCAGTATTTT	CASSPWTGTDTQYF
TRBV10-3	TRBJ1-2	.	.	TGTGCCATCAGTTCCTCTTCTAAGGGGGTCGGCTACACCTTC	CAISSSSKGVGYTF
TRBV11-3	TRBJ2-3	once	TRBD2	TGTGCCAGCAGCACCCCCCAAGGCGGGACTAGCGGGACGACCACAGATACGCAGTATTTT	CASSTPQGGTSGTTTDTQYF
TRBV2	TRBJ2-3	.	TRBD2	TGTGCCAGCAGTGAAGCGGGACTAGCGGGAGGGGATACGCAGTATTTT	CASSEAGLAGGDTQYF
TRBV14	TRBJ2-7	.	.	TGTGCCAGCAGCCTCTCTTCTGGCTACGAGCAGTACTTC	CASSLSSGYEQYF
TRBV5-1	TRBJ2-3	once	.	TGCGCCAGCAGTCATCAGGAAGGGACAGATACGCAGTATTTT	CASSHQEGTDTQYF
TRBV9	TRBJ2-1	.	TRBD2	TGTGCCAGCAGCGCGACTAGCGGGAGAACGGATGAGCAGTTCTTC	CASSATSGRTDEQFF
TRBV19	TRBJ1-1	.	TRBD1	TGTGCCAGTAGAGGGGGCTCAGGCACTGAAGCTTTCTTT	CASRGGSGTEAFF
TRBV4-1	TRBJ2-7	.	TRBD2	TGCGCCAGCAGCCAAGGGGGGATGGGGCGGGAGAGCCACGAGCAGTACTTC	CASSQGGMGRESHEQYF
TRBV19	TRBJ2-3	once	TRBD1	TGTGCCAGTTCCCTTATGGGACAGGGAGGAGATACGCAGTATTTT	CASSLMGQGGDTQYF
TRBV7-2	TRBJ1-2	.	.	TGTGCCAGCAGCATGGACGGACCTAACTATGGCTACACCTTC	CASSMDGPNYGYTF
TRBV2	TRBJ1-1	.	TRBD1	TGTGCCAGCAGTGAAACTGGACAGGGGTCAACTGAAGCTTTCTTT	CASSETGQGSTEAFF
TRBV7-2	TRBJ1-2	.	.	TGTGCCAGCACCCGGGATGGGGGGCGACGAGGCTACACCTTC	CASTRDGGRRGYTF
TRBV4-1	TRBJ2-6	.	.	TGCGCCAGCAGCCGGACAGATACCACCCTGGCCAACGTCCTGACTTTC	CASSRTDTTLANVLTF
TRBV6-1	TRBJ1-4	.	.	TGTGCCAGCGTCCCGGGGCTGAATGAAAAACTGTTTTTT	CASVPGLNEKLFF
TRBV29-1	TRBJ1-5	few	TRBD1	TGCAGCGCCTCAGGGGGGTTCAGCGAGCCCCAGCATTTT	CSASGGFSEPQHF
TRBV29-1	TRBJ2-2	.	.	TGCAGCGTTTTCCAGGGGTGGAACGGGGAGCTGTTTTTT	CSVFQGWNGELFF
TRBV14	TRBJ1-1	.	.	TGTGCCAGCAGCCACGGACCTGAAGCTTTCTTT	CASSHGPEAFF
TRBV7-2	TRBJ2-2	.	.	TGTGCCAGCAGCCCCGGGTATTTACCAGCCGGGGAGCTGTTTTTT	CASSPGYLPAGELFF
TRBV28	TRBJ1-1	.	.	TGTGCCAGCAGTTTAGGAGGGCGACAGAACACTGAAGCTTTCTTT	CASSLGGRQNTEAFF